These T cell receptor beta chains were read from a single sample in a study of shared clonotypes between healthy human individuals. The protocol was immunoSEQ multiplex PCR, while the TCRdb copy is restricted to in-frame clones and leaves out a portion. The data show millions of clones, more than 80% seen once. Material for sequencing was naive CD4+ T cells sorted from blood. The receptors derive from a man aged 18 to 30 in good health. The CDR3 runs from the conserved cysteine through the conserved F or W. Each record gives: CDR3 DNA, CDR3 protein, D gene, V gene, J gene, clone size. A D gene is named only where the DNA matches it firmly. Expanded clones get a size class; other rows say once, few or many, or leave the size out.

cdr3_nt: TGTGCCAGTAGTTGGACAGGGATCGCTGAAGCTTTCTTT
cdr3_aa: CASSWTGIAEAFF
d_call: TRBD1
v_call: TRBV19
j_call: TRBJ1-1
clone_size: NA

cdr3_nt: TGTGCCAGCAGCTTGGTCCCGCGGGGGGTCGCCTACGAGCAGTACTTC
cdr3_aa: CASSLVPRGVAYEQYF
d_call: TRBD2
v_call: TRBV5-4
j_call: TRBJ2-7
clone_size: NA

cdr3_nt: TGTGCCAGCAGTTTACGGGACACTGAAGCTTTCTTT
cdr3_aa: CASSLRDTEAFF
d_call: NA
v_call: TRBV28
j_call: TRBJ1-1
clone_size: NA

cdr3_nt: TGCGCCAGCAGCTTGGCAGCGGCCGGCACTGAAGCTTTCTTT
cdr3_aa: CASSLAAAGTEAFF
d_call: NA
v_call: TRBV5-1
j_call: TRBJ1-1
clone_size: NA

cdr3_nt: TGTGCCAGCTCACCGCTTCCGGGACTAGCGGTCCACGAGCAGTACTTC
cdr3_aa: CASSPLPGLAVHEQYF
d_call: TRBD2
v_call: TRBV18
j_call: TRBJ2-7
clone_size: NA

cdr3_nt: TGTGCCAGCAGTGCAACTCGACAGCTGAGTAATTCACCCCTCCACTTT
cdr3_aa: CASSATRQLSNSPLHF
d_call: NA
v_call: TRBV6-1
j_call: TRBJ1-6
clone_size: NA

cdr3_nt: TGTGCCTGGAGTGCCTCCCCCATCGGGATTGGGGGCACCATATATTTT
cdr3_aa: CAWSASPIGIGGTIYF
d_call: NA
v_call: TRBV30
j_call: TRBJ1-3
clone_size: NA

cdr3_nt: TGTGCCAGCGCGTGGGGGGTCAATCAGCCCCAGCATTTT
cdr3_aa: CASAWGVNQPQHF
d_call: NA
v_call: TRBV6-1
j_call: TRBJ1-5
clone_size: NA

cdr3_nt: TGCGCCAGCAGCCAAGTAGCGGGAGGAGAGACCCAGTACTTC
cdr3_aa: CASSQVAGGETQYF
d_call: TRBD2
v_call: TRBV4-1
j_call: TRBJ2-5
clone_size: NA

cdr3_nt: TGTGCCAGCAGTTTCACCAGGGACACCGGGGAGCTGTTTTTT
cdr3_aa: CASSFTRDTGELFF
d_call: NA
v_call: TRBV27
j_call: TRBJ2-2
clone_size: NA

cdr3_nt: TGTGCCAGCACCCGAGGTTGGGGGGCAAGGAACACCGGGGAGCTGTTTTTT
cdr3_aa: CASTRGWGARNTGELFF
d_call: NA
v_call: TRBV11-2
j_call: TRBJ2-2
clone_size: NA

cdr3_nt: TGTGCCAGCTCGCTCGACAGGGCTAACTATGGCTACACCTTC
cdr3_aa: CASSLDRANYGYTF
d_call: TRBD1
v_call: TRBV18
j_call: TRBJ1-2
clone_size: once

cdr3_nt: TGTGCCAGCTTTTCGGGTGCAGATACGCAGTATTTT
cdr3_aa: CASFSGADTQYF
d_call: NA
v_call: TRBV10-3
j_call: TRBJ2-3
clone_size: NA

cdr3_nt: TGCGCCAGCAGCCAGGGGACCGCGTTTTCCGTACCTTATGGCTACACCTTC
cdr3_aa: CASSQGTAFSVPYGYTF
d_call: NA
v_call: TRBV4-3
j_call: TRBJ1-2
clone_size: NA

cdr3_nt: TGTGCCTGGAGTTCCCCTGGACAAATACCTCACTACGAGCAGTACTTC
cdr3_aa: CAWSSPGQIPHYEQYF
d_call: NA
v_call: TRBV30
j_call: TRBJ2-7
clone_size: NA

cdr3_nt: TGTGCCTGGAGAGGCAGGAACACCGGGGAGCTGTTTTTT
cdr3_aa: CAWRGRNTGELFF
d_call: NA
v_call: TRBV30
j_call: TRBJ2-2
clone_size: NA

cdr3_nt: TGTGCCAGCAGTTTGGGACAGGGGGTTTCTTCACCCCTCCACTTT
cdr3_aa: CASSLGQGVSSPLHF
d_call: TRBD1
v_call: TRBV27
j_call: TRBJ1-6
clone_size: NA

cdr3_nt: TGTGCCAGCAGTGTCCAGACGAACTACAATGAGCAGTTCTTC
cdr3_aa: CASSVQTNYNEQFF
d_call: NA
v_call: TRBV6-1
j_call: TRBJ2-1
clone_size: NA

cdr3_nt: TGTGCCAGCAGCCTCGGCCGACAGCTCAGCTCCTACAATGAGCAGTTCTTC
cdr3_aa: CASSLGRQLSSYNEQFF
d_call: NA
v_call: TRBV11-3
j_call: TRBJ2-1
clone_size: NA

cdr3_nt: TGTGCCAGCAGTTTTACAGGGATTACAAACACTGAAGCTTTCTTT
cdr3_aa: CASSFTGITNTEAFF
d_call: NA
v_call: TRBV27
j_call: TRBJ1-1
clone_size: NA

cdr3_nt: TGTGCCAGCAGCTTGGGGGCGACAGGGTATACTGAAGCTTTCTTT
cdr3_aa: CASSLGATGYTEAFF
d_call: TRBD1
v_call: TRBV5-6
j_call: TRBJ1-1
clone_size: once

cdr3_nt: TGCGCCAGCAGCTTGAGACAGAGCTCCTACAATGAGCAGTTCTTC
cdr3_aa: CASSLRQSSYNEQFF
d_call: NA
v_call: TRBV5-1
j_call: TRBJ2-1
clone_size: NA

cdr3_nt: TGTGCCAGCAGTGTAGACTCCTACAATGAGCAGTTCTTC
cdr3_aa: CASSVDSYNEQFF
d_call: NA
v_call: TRBV6-1
j_call: TRBJ2-1
clone_size: NA

cdr3_nt: TGTGCCAGCAGTTTATTTGTGACAGGTGGTGATAAAACTGAAGCTTTCTTT
cdr3_aa: CASSLFVTGGDKTEAFF
d_call: NA
v_call: TRBV28
j_call: TRBJ1-1
clone_size: NA

cdr3_nt: TGTGCCAGCAGCAAGGAGGCAGTGAACACTGAAGCTTTCTTT
cdr3_aa: CASSKEAVNTEAFF
d_call: NA
v_call: TRBV5-5
j_call: TRBJ1-1
clone_size: NA

cdr3_nt: TGTGCCAGCAGCTCCCGGGACAGCAACACCGGGGAGCTGTTTTTT
cdr3_aa: CASSSRDSNTGELFF
d_call: TRBD1
v_call: TRBV7-8
j_call: TRBJ2-2
clone_size: NA

cdr3_nt: TGTGCCAGCAGCGTCAGGGACTGGGGGGATACGCAGTATTTT
cdr3_aa: CASSVRDWGDTQYF
d_call: NA
v_call: TRBV9
j_call: TRBJ2-3
clone_size: NA

cdr3_nt: TGTGCCAGCAGCTTAGGGGGGTCGACAGGGGGCCTCGAGACCCAGTACTTC
cdr3_aa: CASSLGGSTGGLETQYF
d_call: TRBD1
v_call: TRBV11-2
j_call: TRBJ2-5
clone_size: NA

cdr3_nt: TGCGCCAGCAGCTTGAGTGAGTTGGTCAGCTACGAGCAGTACTTC
cdr3_aa: CASSLSELVSYEQYF
d_call: NA
v_call: TRBV5-1
j_call: TRBJ2-7
clone_size: NA

cdr3_nt: TGCGCCAGCAGCTGGGGGTCCGGGGACTCACCGAGGAAGTATTTT
cdr3_aa: CASSWGSGDSPRKYF
d_call: NA
v_call: TRBV5-1
j_call: TRBJ2-3
clone_size: NA

cdr3_nt: TGTGCCTGGGGACGGACTAGCGGGAGTTTCACCGGGGAGCTGTTTTTT
cdr3_aa: CAWGRTSGSFTGELFF
d_call: TRBD2
v_call: TRBV30
j_call: TRBJ2-2
clone_size: NA

cdr3_nt: TGTGCCAGCAGCTCGGGGCGGGGCGGGGAGCTGTTTTTT
cdr3_aa: CASSSGRGGELFF
d_call: NA
v_call: TRBV7-2
j_call: TRBJ2-2
clone_size: NA

cdr3_nt: TGTGCCATCAGTGAGTTGGGGGGCTCCTACAATGAGCAGTTCTTC
cdr3_aa: CAISELGGSYNEQFF
d_call: NA
v_call: TRBV10-3
j_call: TRBJ2-1
clone_size: NA

cdr3_nt: TGTGCCAGCAGCCCCGGGGGAGTGTATAATTCACCCCTCCACTTT
cdr3_aa: CASSPGGVYNSPLHF
d_call: NA
v_call: TRBV5-4
j_call: TRBJ1-6
clone_size: NA

cdr3_nt: TGTGCCAGCAGCTTAATACTAGCGGGGGGATCCGGGGAGCTGTTTTTT
cdr3_aa: CASSLILAGGSGELFF
d_call: TRBD2
v_call: TRBV7-9
j_call: TRBJ2-2
clone_size: once

cdr3_nt: TGTGCCAGCAGCTTTAAGATGAACACTGAAGCTTTCTTT
cdr3_aa: CASSFKMNTEAFF
d_call: NA
v_call: TRBV5-4
j_call: TRBJ1-1
clone_size: NA

cdr3_nt: TGTGCCAGCAGTGAACAGGGCGCCGGGGAGCTGTTTTTT
cdr3_aa: CASSEQGAGELFF
d_call: NA
v_call: TRBV6-1
j_call: TRBJ2-2
clone_size: NA

cdr3_nt: TGTGCCAGCAGCTTTTACACCGGGAACACCGGGGAGCTGTTTTTT
cdr3_aa: CASSFYTGNTGELFF
d_call: NA
v_call: TRBV7-2
j_call: TRBJ2-2
clone_size: NA

cdr3_nt: TGTGCCAGCAGTTCCACGCAGTTCTATGGCTACACCTTC
cdr3_aa: CASSSTQFYGYTF
d_call: NA
v_call: TRBV6-6
j_call: TRBJ1-2
clone_size: NA

cdr3_nt: TGTGCCAGCAGCCTTGTGGATACGCAGTATTTT
cdr3_aa: CASSLVDTQYF
d_call: NA
v_call: TRBV6-6
j_call: TRBJ2-3
clone_size: NA

cdr3_nt: TGTGCCAGCAGCCGTGAGACAGAGAGCTATGGCTACACCTTC
cdr3_aa: CASSRETESYGYTF
d_call: NA
v_call: TRBV9
j_call: TRBJ1-2
clone_size: NA

cdr3_nt: TGTGCCAGCAGCCCGGACAACCAAGAGACCCAGTACTTC
cdr3_aa: CASSPDNQETQYF
d_call: NA
v_call: TRBV11-3
j_call: TRBJ2-5
clone_size: NA

cdr3_nt: TGTGCCAGCCACGGGTCGGGGGTTTCAAGGGAGCTGTTTTTT
cdr3_aa: CASHGSGVSRELFF
d_call: NA
v_call: TRBV6-6
j_call: TRBJ2-2
clone_size: NA

cdr3_nt: TGTGCCAGCAGTTTAGGGGACAGCTACAATGAGCAGTTCTTC
cdr3_aa: CASSLGDSYNEQFF
d_call: TRBD1
v_call: TRBV28
j_call: TRBJ2-1
clone_size: NA

cdr3_nt: TGTGCCAGCAGTTTATCTACAGGGATATCCTACGAGCAGTACTTC
cdr3_aa: CASSLSTGISYEQYF
d_call: NA
v_call: TRBV28
j_call: TRBJ2-7
clone_size: NA

cdr3_nt: TGCGCCAGCAGCTCGGGACAGGAGTCAGGCTATGGCTACACCTTC
cdr3_aa: CASSSGQESGYGYTF
d_call: TRBD1
v_call: TRBV5-1
j_call: TRBJ1-2
clone_size: NA

cdr3_nt: TGTGCCAGCAGCTTGGGACGGGGGACTAGCGGGGGCTTGACAGATACGCAGTATTTT
cdr3_aa: CASSLGRGTSGGLTDTQYF
d_call: TRBD2
v_call: TRBV5-4
j_call: TRBJ2-3
clone_size: NA

cdr3_nt: TGTGCCAGCAGTTTAAAGGTGGGCCGCGAGCAGTACTTC
cdr3_aa: CASSLKVGREQYF
d_call: NA
v_call: TRBV28
j_call: TRBJ2-7
clone_size: NA

cdr3_nt: TGCGCCAGCGGTACTAACACCATAACAGATACGCAGTATTTT
cdr3_aa: CASGTNTITDTQYF
d_call: NA
v_call: TRBV5-1
j_call: TRBJ2-3
clone_size: once

cdr3_nt: TGCAGCGTTTCCGGGACAGGGTTCGATGGCTACACCTTC
cdr3_aa: CSVSGTGFDGYTF
d_call: TRBD1
v_call: TRBV29-1
j_call: TRBJ1-2
clone_size: NA

cdr3_nt: TGTGCCTGGAGTGTCGGGAGGTTAGCCACAGATACGCAGTATTTT
cdr3_aa: CAWSVGRLATDTQYF
d_call: TRBD2
v_call: TRBV30
j_call: TRBJ2-3
clone_size: NA

cdr3_nt: TGCGCCAGCAGCCAAGATAAGGGACATCTCCAAGAGACCCAGTACTTC
cdr3_aa: CASSQDKGHLQETQYF
d_call: NA
v_call: TRBV4-1
j_call: TRBJ2-5
clone_size: NA

cdr3_nt: TGTGCCAGCAGCCCGGACCGTCATGGCTACACCTTC
cdr3_aa: CASSPDRHGYTF
d_call: NA
v_call: TRBV27
j_call: TRBJ1-2
clone_size: NA